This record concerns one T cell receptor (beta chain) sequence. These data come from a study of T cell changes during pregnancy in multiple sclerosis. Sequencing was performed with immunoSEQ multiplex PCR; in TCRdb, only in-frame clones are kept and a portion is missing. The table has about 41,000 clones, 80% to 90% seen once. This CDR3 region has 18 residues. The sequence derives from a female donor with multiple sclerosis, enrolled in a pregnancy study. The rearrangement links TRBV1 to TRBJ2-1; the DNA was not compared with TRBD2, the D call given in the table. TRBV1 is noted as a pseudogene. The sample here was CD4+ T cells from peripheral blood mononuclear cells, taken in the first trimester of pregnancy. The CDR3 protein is CTSSQGLAFAPSYNEQFF. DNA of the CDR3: TGCACCAGCAGCCAAGGACTAGCCTTCGCCCCCTCCTACAATGAGCAGTTCTTC.